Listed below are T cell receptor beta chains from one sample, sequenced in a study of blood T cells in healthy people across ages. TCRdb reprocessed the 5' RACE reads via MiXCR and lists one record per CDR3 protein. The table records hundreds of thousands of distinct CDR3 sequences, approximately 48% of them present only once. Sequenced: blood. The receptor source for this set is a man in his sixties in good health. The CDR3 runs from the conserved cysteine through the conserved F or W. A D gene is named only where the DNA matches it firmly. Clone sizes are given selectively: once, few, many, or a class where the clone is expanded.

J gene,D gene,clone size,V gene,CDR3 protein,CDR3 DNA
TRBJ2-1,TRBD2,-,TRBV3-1,CASSPHPAGVANEQFF,TGTGCCAGCAGCCCCCATCCAGCGGGGGTTGCCAATGAGCAGTTCTTC
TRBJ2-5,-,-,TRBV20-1,CSASNMQGRGETQYF,TGCAGTGCTAGCAACATGCAGGGACGAGGGGAGACCCAGTACTTC
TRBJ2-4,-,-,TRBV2,CASISDGGGYPYF,TGTGCCAGCATCTCCGACGGAGGGGGTTATCCGTACTTC
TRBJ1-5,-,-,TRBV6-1,CASVFGRNQPQHF,TGTGCCAGCGTGTTTGGACGAAATCAGCCCCAGCATTTT
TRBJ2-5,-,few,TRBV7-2,CASSLQSGGETQYF,TGTGCCAGCAGTCTACAATCCGGGGGAGAGACCCAGTACTTC
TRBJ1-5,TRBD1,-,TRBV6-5,CASSVDRVEDQPQHF,TGTGCCAGCAGCGTGGACAGGGTGGAAGATCAGCCCCAGCATTTT
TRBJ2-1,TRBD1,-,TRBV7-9,CASSSDRVAYDEQFF,TGTGCCAGCAGCTCGGACAGGGTAGCCTACGATGAGCAGTTCTTC
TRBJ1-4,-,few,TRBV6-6,CASLRDLNEKLFF,TGTGCCAGCCTCAGGGATCTTAATGAAAAACTGTTTTTT
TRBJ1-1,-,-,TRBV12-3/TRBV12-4,CASSKTGTPLLNAEAFF,TGTGCCAGCAGCAAAACCGGGACGCCCCTATTAAACGCTGAAGCTTTCTTT
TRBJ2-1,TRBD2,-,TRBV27,CASSLSLAGGRNEQFF,TGTGCCAGCAGTTTAAGTCTAGCGGGGGGGCGGAATGAGCAGTTCTTC
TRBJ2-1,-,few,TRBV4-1,CASSLPGGDEQFF,TGCGCCAGCAGCCTACCTGGGGGAGATGAGCAGTTCTTC
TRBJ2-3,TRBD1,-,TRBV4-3,CASSRDPTGGLDTQYF,TGCGCCAGCAGCCGGGACCCGACAGGGGGTTTGGATACGCAGTATTTT
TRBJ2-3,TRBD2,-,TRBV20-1,CSAILAGGADTQYF,TGCAGTGCCATACTAGCGGGGGGGGCAGATACGCAGTATTTT
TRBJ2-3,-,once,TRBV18,CASSPPGFVSDTQYF,TGTGCCAGCTCACCACCAGGGTTTGTATCAGATACGCAGTATTTT
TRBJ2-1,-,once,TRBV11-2,CASSLGVRGLYNEQFF,TGTGCCAGCAGCTTAGGAGTGCGGGGGCTCTACAATGAGCAGTTCTTC
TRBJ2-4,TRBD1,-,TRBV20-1,CSAPTSRQGKNIQYF,TGTAGTGCTCCTACATCGAGACAGGGAAAAAACATTCAGTACTTC
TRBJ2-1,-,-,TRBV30,CAWSNTGNEQFF,TGTGCCTGGAGTAACACGGGGAATGAGCAGTTCTTC
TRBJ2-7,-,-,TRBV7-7,CASSSGPLSYEQYF,TGTGCCAGCAGCTCGGGACCGCTCTCCTACGAGCAGTACTTC
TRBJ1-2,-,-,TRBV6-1,CASSDRGYTF,TGTGCCAGCAGTGACCGGGGCTACACCTTC
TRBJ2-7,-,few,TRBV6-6,CASNLGDWNYEQYF,TGTGCCAGCAACCTGGGGGACTGGAACTACGAGCAGTACTTC
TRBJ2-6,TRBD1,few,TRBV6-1,CASRVPTGGGANVLTF,TGTGCCAGCAGGGTACCGACAGGGGGTGGGGCCAACGTCCTGACTTTC
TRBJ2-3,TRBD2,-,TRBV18,CASSPGLAGPTDTQYF,TGTGCCAGCTCACCTGGACTAGCGGGGCCCACAGATACGCAGTATTTT
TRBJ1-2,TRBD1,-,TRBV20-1,CSATPGQPGEGYTF,TGCAGTGCAACTCCGGGACAGCCGGGGGAAGGCTACACCTTC
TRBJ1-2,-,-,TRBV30,CAWSVTLRQDYTF,TGTGCCTGGAGTGTAACCCTCCGGCAGGACTACACCTTC
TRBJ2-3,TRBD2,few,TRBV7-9,CASSFDPTGTSGPMQYF,TGTGCCAGCAGCTTCGACCCGACGGGGACTAGCGGGCCTATGCAGTATTTT
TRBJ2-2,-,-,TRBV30,CAWSKAFGTGELFF,TGTGCCTGGAGTAAAGCTTTTGGCACCGGGGAGCTGTTTTTT
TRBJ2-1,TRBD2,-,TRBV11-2,CASSSTSGVYNEQFF,TGTGCCAGCAGTTCGACTAGCGGGGTTTACAATGAGCAGTTCTTC
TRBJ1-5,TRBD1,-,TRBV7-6,CASSLDPDRANQPQHF,TGTGCCAGCAGCTTAGACCCGGACAGGGCTAATCAGCCCCAGCATTTT
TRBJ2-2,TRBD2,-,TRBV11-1,CASSFGRGGATGELFF,TGTGCCAGCAGCTTTGGCCGGGGAGGGGCGACCGGGGAGCTGTTTTTT
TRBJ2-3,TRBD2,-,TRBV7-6,CASSLEGPGTRPIDTQYF,TGTGCCAGCAGCTTAGAAGGCCCCGGGACTAGGCCCATAGATACGCAGTATTTT
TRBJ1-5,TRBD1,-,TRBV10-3,CAISETGDPQHF,TGTGCCATCAGTGAAACAGGGGACCCCCAGCATTTT
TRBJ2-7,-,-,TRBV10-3,CAISDRESYEQYF,TGTGCCATCAGTGACAGGGAGAGCTACGAGCAGTACTTC
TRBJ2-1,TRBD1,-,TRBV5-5,CASSSETGENEQFF,TGTGCCAGCAGCTCGGAAACAGGGGAGAATGAGCAGTTCTTC
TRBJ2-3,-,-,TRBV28,CASSFGRAFTDTQYF,TGTGCCAGCAGTTTCGGAAGGGCCTTCACAGATACGCAGTATTTT
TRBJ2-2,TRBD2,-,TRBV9,CASSQRSGANTGELFF,TGTGCCAGCAGCCAAAGGAGCGGGGCTAACACCGGGGAGCTGTTTTTT
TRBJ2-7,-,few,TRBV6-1,CASSESDIVNYEQYF,TGTGCCAGCAGTGAAAGTGACATCGTGAACTACGAGCAGTACTTC
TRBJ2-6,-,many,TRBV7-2,CASSSGANVLTF,TGTGCCAGCAGCTCTGGGGCCAACGTCCTGACTTTC
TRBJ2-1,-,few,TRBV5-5,CASSLADPRGNNEQFF,TGTGCCAGCAGCTTGGCCGACCCCAGGGGCAACAATGAGCAGTTCTTC
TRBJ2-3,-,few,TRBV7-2,CASSLRGVGADTQYF,TGTGCCAGCAGCTTAAGGGGGGTTGGCGCAGATACGCAGTATTTT
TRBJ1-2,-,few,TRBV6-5,CASSYTLGYGYTF,TGTGCCAGCAGTTACACCCTGGGGTATGGCTACACCTTC
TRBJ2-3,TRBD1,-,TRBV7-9,CASSFPRGRTDTQYF,TGTGCCAGCAGCTTTCCCAGGGGGCGCACAGATACGCAGTATTTT